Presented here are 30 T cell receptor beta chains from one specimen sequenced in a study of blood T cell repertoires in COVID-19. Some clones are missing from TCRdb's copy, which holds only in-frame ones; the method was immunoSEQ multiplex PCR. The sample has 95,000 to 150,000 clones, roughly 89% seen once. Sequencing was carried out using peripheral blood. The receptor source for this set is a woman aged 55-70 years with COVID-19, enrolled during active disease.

CDR3 sequence: CASSLGGRIPVRYEQYF. DNA for the CDR3: TGTGCCAGCAGCTTGGGGGGGAGGATTCCCGTCAGGTACGAGCAGTACTTC. This chain connects TRBV5-7 to TRBJ2-7; weak D call: TRBD2 (6 bases). TRBV5-7 is identified as an open reading frame with a role that is uncertain. The CDR3 is 17 residues long. V was clipped by 0 bases and J by 4 bases, with 20 bases between them.

The CDR3 nucleotides read TGCGCCAGCAGCCCCTCAATGGGGGGGACCTACGAGCAGTACTTC. Protein product: CASSPSMGGTYEQYF. The chain has TRBV4-3 and TRBJ2-7; 7 nucleotides align to TRBD2. Germline-derived CDR1 and CDR2 are LGHNA and YSLEER. The V and J ends lost 4 bases and 2 bases, in that order; junction bases with no gene match: 8. This CDR3 comprises 15 residues.

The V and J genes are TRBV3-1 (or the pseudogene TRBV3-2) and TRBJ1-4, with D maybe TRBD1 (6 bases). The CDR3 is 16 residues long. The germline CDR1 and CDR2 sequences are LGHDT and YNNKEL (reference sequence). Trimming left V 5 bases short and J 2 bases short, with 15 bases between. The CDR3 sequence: CASSVRRGATNEKLFF. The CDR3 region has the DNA TGTGCCAGCAGCGTCCGACGGGGGGCGACTAATGAAAAACTGTTTTTT.

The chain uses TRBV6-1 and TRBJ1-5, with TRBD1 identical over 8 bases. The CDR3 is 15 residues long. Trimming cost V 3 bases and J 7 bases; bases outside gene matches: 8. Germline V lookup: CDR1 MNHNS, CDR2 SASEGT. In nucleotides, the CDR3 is TGTGCCAGCAGTGACCCAGGGGGCTCTAGACAGCCCCAGCATTTT. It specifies CASSDPGGSRQPQHF.

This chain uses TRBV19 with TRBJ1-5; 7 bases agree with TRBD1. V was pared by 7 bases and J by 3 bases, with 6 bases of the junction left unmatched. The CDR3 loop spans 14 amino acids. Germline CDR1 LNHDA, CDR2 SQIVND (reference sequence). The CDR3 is CASTPDRYNQPQHF. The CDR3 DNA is TGTGCCAGTACCCCGGACAGGTACAATCAGCCCCAGCATTTT.

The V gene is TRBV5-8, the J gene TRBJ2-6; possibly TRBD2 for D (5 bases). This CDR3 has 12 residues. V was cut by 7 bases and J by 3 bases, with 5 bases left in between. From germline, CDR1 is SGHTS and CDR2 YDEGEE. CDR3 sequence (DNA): TGTGCCAGCCGGGGTGGGGCCAACGTCCTGACTTTC. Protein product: CASRGGANVLTF.

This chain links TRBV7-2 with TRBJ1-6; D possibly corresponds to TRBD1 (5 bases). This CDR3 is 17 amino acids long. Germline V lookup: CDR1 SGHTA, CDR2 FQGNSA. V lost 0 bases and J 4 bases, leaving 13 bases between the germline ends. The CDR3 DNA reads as TGTGCCAGCAGCTTAGCCTCGACAGCAGGGTATAATTCACCCCTCCACTTT. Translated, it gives CASSLASTAGYNSPLHF. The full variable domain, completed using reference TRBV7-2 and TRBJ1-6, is GAGVSQSPSNKVTEKGKDVELRCDPISGHTALYWYRQSLGQGLEFLIYFQGNSAPDKSGLPSDRFSAERTGGSVSTLTIQRTQQEDSAVYLCASSLASTAGYNSPLHFGNGTRLTVT.

The CDR3 DNA is TGTGCCAGCTCACGAGAGAAAACCAACGTCCTGACTTTC. As protein: CASSREKTNVLTF. This chain joins TRBV18 and TRBJ2-6, with no clear D. Trimming removed 4 bases at V and 8 bases at J, with 9 bases between. CDR1 is KGHSH and CDR2 is LQKENI in the germline V gene. The CDR3 totals 13 residues.

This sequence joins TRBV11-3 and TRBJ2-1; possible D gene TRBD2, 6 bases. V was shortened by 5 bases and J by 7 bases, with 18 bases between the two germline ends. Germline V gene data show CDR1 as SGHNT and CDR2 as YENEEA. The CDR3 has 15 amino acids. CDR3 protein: CASSKAGTENNEQFF. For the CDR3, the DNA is TGTGCCAGCAGCAAGGCGGGGACTGAAAATAATGAGCAGTTCTTC. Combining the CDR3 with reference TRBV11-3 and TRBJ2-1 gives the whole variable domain EAGVVQSPRYKIIEKKQPVAFWCNPISGHNTLYWYLQNLGQGPELLIRYENEEAVDDSQLPKDRFSAERLKGVDSTLKIQPAELGDSAVYLCASSKAGTENNEQFFGPGTRLTVL.

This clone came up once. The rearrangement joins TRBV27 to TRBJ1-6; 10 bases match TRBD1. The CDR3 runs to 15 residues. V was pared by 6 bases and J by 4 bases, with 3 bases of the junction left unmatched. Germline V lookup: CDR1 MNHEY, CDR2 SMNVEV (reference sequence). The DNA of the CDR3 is TGTGCCAGCAGCTTGGACAGGGGGTATAATTCACCCCTCCACTTT. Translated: CASSLDRGYNSPLHF.

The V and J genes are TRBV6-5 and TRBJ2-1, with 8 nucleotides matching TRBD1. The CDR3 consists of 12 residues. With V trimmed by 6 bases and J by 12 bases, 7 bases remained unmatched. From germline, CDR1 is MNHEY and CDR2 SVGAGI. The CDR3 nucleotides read TGTGCCAGCAGACAATGGACAGGGTTGCAGTTCTTC. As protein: CASRQWTGLQFF.

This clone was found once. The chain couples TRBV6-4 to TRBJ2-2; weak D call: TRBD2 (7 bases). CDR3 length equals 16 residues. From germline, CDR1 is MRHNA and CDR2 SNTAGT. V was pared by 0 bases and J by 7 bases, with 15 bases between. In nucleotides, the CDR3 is TGTGCCAGCAGTGACTCGATCCGGGGGGCTGGCGGGGAGCTGTTTTTT. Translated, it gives CASSDSIRGAGGELFF.

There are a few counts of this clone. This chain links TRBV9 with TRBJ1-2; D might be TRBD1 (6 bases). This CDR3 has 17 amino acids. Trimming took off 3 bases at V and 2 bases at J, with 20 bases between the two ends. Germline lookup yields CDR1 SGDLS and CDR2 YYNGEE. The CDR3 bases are TGTGCCAGCAGCGGAGGGGGGGTTGTTCCTATGAACTATGGCTACACCTTC. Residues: CASSGGGVVPMNYGYTF.

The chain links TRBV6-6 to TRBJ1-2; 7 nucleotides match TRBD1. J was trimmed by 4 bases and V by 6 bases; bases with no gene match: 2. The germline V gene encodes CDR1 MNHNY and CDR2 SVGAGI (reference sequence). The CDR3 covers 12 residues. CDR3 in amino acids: CASRTGSYGYTF. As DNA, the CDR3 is TGTGCCAGCAGGACAGGGAGCTATGGCTACACCTTC.

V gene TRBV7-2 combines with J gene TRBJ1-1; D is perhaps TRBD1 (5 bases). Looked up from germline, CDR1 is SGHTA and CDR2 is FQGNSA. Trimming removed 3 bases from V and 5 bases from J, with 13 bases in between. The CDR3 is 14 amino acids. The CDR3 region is CASSFGGSRTEAFF. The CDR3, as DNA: TGTGCCAGCAGCTTCGGGGGGTCGAGGACTGAAGCTTTCTTT.

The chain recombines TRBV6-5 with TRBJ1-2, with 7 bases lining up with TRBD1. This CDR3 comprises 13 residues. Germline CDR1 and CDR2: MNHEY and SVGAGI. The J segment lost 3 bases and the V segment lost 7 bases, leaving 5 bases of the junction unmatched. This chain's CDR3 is CASTNQGDYGYTF. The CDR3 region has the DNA TGTGCCAGCACTAATCAGGGGGACTATGGCTACACCTTC.

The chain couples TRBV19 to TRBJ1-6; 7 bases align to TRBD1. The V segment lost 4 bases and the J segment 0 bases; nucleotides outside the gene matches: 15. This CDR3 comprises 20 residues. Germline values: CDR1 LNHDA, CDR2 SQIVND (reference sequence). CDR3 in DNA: TGTGCCAGTAGTACGGTTAACCTGGTACAGGGGAGCTCCTATAATTCACCCCTCCACTTT. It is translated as CASSTVNLVQGSSYNSPLHF.

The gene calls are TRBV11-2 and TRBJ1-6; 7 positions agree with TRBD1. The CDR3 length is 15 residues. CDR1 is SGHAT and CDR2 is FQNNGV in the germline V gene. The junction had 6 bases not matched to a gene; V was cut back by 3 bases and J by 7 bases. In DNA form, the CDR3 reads TGTGCCAGCAGCTTCGAGACAGGGTGGAATTCACCCCTCCACTTT. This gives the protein CASSFETGWNSPLHF. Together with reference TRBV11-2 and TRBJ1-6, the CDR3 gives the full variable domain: EAGVAQSPRYKIIEKRQSVAFWCNPISGHATLYWYQQILGQGPKLLIQFQNNGVVDDSQLPKDRFSAERLKGVDSTLKIQPAKLEDSAVYLCASSFETGWNSPLHFGNGTRLTVT.

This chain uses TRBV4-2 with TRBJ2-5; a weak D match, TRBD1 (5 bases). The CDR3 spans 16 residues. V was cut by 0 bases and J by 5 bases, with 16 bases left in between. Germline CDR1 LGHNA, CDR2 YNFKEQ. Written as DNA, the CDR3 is TGTGCCAGCAGCCAAGATCTCAGGCAGGGTGTGGAGACCCAGTACTTC. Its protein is CASSQDLRQGVETQYF.

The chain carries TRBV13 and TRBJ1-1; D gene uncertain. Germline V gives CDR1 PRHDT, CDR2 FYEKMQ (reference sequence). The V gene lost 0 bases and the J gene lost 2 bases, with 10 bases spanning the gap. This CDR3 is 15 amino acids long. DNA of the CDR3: TGTGCCAGCAGCTTAGGGGTCCGGGGAAACACTGAAGCTTTCTTT. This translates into CASSLGVRGNTEAFF.

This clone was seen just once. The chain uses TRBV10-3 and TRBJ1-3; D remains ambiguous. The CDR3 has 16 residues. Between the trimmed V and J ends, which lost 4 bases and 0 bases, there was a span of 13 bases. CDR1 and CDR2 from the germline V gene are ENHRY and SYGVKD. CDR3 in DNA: TGTGCCATCAGTGGGCAAACAATAATCTCTGGAAACACCATATATTTT. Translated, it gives CAISGQTIISGNTIYF.

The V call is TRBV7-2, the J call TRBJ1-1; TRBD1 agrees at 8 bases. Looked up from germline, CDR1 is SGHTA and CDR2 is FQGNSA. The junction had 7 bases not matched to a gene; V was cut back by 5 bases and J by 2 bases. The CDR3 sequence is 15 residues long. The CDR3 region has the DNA TGTGCCAGCAGCCCCCAGACAGGGGTTAACACTGAAGCTTTCTTT. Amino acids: CASSPQTGVNTEAFF. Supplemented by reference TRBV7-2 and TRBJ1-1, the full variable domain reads GAGVSQSPSNKVTEKGKDVELRCDPISGHTALYWYRQSLGQGLEFLIYFQGNSAPDKSGLPSDRFSAERTGGSVSTLTIQRTQQEDSAVYLCASSPQTGVNTEAFFGQGTRLTVV.

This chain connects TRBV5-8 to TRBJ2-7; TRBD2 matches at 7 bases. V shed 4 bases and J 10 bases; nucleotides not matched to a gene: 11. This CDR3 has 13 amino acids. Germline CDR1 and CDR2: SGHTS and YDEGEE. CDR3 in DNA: TGTGCCAGCAGCCCAGAGGGAGGGGCCAGACAGTACTTC. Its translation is CASSPEGGARQYF.

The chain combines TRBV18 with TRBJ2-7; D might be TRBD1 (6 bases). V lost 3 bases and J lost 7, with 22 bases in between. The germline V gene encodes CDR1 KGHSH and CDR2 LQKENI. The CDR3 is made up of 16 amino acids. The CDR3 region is CASSPRARDISGEQYF. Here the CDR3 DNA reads TGTGCCAGCTCACCCCGAGCCCGGGACATTTCTGGGGAGCAGTACTTC.

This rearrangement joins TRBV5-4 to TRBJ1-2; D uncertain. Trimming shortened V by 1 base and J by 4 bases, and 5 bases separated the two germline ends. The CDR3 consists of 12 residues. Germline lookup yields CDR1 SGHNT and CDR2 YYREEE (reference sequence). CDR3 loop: CASSLYGYGYTF. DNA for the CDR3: TGTGCCAGCAGCTTGTACGGCTATGGCTACACCTTC.

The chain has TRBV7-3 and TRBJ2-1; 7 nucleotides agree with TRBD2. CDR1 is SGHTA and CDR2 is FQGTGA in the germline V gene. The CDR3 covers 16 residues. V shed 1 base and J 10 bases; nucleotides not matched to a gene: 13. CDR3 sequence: CASSLSTSAWMGEQFF. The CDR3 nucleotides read TGTGCCAGCAGCTTAAGTACTAGCGCCTGGATGGGGGAGCAGTTCTTC.

CDR3 coding DNA: TGTGCCAGCAGCTTATTTGGGGGGGCCGGGAATTCACCCCTCCACTTT. Translating it yields CASSLFGGAGNSPLHF. J is TRBJ1-6 and V is TRBV7-8, with D perhaps TRBD1 (6 bases). Germline V lookup: CDR1 SGHVS, CDR2 FQNEAQ. V lost 2 bases and J lost 7, with 15 bases in between. CDR3 length equals 16 residues.

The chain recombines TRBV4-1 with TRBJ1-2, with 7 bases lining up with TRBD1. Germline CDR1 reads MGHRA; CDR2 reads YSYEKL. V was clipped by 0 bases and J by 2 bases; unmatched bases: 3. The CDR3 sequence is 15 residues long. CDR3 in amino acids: CASSQDRTGNYGYTF. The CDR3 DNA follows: TGCGCCAGCAGCCAAGATAGGACAGGAAACTATGGCTACACCTTC.

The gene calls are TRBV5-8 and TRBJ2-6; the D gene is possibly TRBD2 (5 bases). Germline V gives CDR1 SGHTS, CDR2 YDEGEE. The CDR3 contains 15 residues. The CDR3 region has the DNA TGTGCAGGGAAGCCGGGGTTCGCTGGGGCCAACGTCCTGACTTTC. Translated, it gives CAGKPGFAGANVLTF.

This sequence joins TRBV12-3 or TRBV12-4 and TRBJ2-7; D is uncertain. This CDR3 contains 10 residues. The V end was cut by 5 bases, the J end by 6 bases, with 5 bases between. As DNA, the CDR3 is TGTGCCAGCAGTCACGGCGAGCAGTACTTC. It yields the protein CASSHGEQYF.